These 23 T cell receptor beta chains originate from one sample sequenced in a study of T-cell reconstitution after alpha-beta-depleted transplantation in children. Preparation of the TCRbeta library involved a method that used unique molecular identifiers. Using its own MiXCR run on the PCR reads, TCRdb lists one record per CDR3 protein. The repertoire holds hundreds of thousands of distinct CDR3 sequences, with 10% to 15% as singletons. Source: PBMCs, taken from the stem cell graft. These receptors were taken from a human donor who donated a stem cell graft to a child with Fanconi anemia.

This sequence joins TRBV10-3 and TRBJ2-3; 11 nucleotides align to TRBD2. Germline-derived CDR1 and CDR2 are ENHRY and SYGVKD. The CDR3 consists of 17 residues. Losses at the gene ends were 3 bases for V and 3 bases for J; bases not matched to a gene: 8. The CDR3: CAISDQVGLAATDTQYF. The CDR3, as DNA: TGTGCCATCAGTGACCAGGTGGGACTAGCGGCGACAGATACGCAGTATTTT.

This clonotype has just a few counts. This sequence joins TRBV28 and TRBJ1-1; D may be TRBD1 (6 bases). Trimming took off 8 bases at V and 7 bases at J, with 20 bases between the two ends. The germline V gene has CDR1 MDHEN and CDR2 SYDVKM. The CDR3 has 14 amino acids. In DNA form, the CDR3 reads TGTGCCAGCCATGTGTGGGGGGCTGAAGGTGAAGCTTTCTTT. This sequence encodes CASHVWGAEGEAFF.

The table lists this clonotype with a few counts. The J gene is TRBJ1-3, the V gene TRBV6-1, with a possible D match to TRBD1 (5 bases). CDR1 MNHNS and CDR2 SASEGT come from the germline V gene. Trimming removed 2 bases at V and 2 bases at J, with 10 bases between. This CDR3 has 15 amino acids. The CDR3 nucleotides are TGTGCCAGCAGTGAACAGGGAACGGCTGGAAACACCATATATTTT. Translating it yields CASSEQGTAGNTIYF.

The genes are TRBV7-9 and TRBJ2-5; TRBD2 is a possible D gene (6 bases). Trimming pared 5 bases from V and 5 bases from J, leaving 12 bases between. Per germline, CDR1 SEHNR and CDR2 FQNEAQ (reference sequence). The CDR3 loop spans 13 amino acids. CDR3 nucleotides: TGTGCCAGCAGCCAGGGACTGGTGGAGACCCAGTACTTC. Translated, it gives CASSQGLVETQYF.

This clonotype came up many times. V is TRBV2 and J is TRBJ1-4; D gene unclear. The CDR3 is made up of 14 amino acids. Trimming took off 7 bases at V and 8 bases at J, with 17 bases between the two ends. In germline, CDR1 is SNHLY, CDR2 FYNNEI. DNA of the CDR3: TGTGCCAGCACCCCTAACGACGGAGGCGAAAAACTGTTTTTT. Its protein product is CASTPNDGGEKLFF.

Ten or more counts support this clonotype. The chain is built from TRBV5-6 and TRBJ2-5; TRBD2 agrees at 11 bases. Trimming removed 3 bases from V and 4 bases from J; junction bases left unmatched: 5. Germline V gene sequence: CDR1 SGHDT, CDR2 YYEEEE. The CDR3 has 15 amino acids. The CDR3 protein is CASSYTSGGGETQYF. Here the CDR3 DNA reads TGTGCCAGCAGCTATACTAGCGGGGGAGGAGAGACCCAGTACTTC.

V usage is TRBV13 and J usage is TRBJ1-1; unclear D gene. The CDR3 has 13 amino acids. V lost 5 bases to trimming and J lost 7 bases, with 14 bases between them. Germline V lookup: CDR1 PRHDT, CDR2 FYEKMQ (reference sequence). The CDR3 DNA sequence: TGTGCCAGCAGCCCCTCGCTTAAGGGTGAAGCTTTCTTT. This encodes CASSPSLKGEAFF.

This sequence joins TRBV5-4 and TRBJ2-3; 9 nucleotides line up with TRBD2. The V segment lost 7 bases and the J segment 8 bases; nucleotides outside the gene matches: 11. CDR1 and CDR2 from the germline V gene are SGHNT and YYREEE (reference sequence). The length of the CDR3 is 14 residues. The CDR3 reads CASQGGGAYGTQYF. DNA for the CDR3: TGTGCCAGCCAGGGCGGGGGGGCTTATGGTACGCAGTATTTT.

CDR3 coding DNA: TGTGCCAGCAGCTTAGAACGGGGAAGGAGTTACGAGCAGTACTTC. Amino acids: CASSLERGRSYEQYF. The chain uses TRBV7-2 and TRBJ2-7; tentative D call: TRBD2 (5 bases). CDR1 and CDR2 from the germline V gene are SGHTA and FQGNSA. The CDR3 extends over 15 amino acids. V dropped 1 base and J dropped 4 bases, with 14 bases sitting between them.

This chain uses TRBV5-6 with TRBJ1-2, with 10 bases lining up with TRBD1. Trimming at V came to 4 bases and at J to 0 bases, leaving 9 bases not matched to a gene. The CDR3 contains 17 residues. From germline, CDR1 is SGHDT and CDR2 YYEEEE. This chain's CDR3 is CASSPPGQGLANYGYTF. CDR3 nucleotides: TGTGCCAGCAGCCCCCCGGGACAGGGGTTAGCTAACTATGGCTACACCTTC.

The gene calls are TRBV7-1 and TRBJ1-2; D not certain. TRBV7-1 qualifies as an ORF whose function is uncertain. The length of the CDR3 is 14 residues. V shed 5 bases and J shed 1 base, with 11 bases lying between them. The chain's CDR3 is CASSAGSNNYGYTF. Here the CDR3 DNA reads TGTGCCAGCAGCGCAGGCTCAAATAACTATGGCTACACCTTC.

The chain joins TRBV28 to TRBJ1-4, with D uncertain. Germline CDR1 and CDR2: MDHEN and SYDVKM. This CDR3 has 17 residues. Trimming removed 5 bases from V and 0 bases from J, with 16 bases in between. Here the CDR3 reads CASSLFPGAATNEKLFF. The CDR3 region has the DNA TGTGCCAGCAGTCTATTCCCCGGCGCAGCAACTAATGAAAAACTGTTTTTT.

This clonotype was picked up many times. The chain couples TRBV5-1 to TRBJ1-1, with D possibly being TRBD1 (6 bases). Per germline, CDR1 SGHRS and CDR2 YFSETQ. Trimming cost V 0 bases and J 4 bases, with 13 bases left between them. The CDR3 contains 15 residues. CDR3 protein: CASSLGRGESTEAFF. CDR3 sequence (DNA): TGCGCCAGCAGCTTGGGCAGGGGAGAAAGCACTGAAGCTTTCTTT. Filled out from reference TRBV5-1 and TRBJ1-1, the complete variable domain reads KAGVTQTPRYLIKTRGQQVTLSCSPISGHRSVSWYQQTPGQGLQFLFEYFSETQRNKGNFPGRFSGRQFSNSRSEMNVSTLELGDSALYLCASSLGRGESTEAFFGQGTRLTVV.

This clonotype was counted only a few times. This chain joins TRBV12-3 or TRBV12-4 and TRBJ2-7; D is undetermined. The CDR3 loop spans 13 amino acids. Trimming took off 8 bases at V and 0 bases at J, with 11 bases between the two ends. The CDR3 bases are TGTGCCAGCCGACCGTCCGACTCCTACGAGCAGTACTTC. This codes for CASRPSDSYEQYF.

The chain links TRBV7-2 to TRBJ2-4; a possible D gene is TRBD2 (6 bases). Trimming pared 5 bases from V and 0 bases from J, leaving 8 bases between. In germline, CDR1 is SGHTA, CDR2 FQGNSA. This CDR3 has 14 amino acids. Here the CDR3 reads CASSKGGAKNIQYF. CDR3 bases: TGTGCCAGCAGCAAGGGAGGAGCCAAAAACATTCAGTACTTC.

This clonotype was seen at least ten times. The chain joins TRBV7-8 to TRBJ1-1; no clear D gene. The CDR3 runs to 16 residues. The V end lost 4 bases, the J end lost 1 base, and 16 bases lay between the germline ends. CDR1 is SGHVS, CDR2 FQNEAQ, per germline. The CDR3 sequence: CASSSWTVWENTEAFF. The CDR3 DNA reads TGTGCCAGCAGCTCATGGACGGTTTGGGAGAACACTGAAGCTTTCTTT.

The CDR3 here is CATSSRTGGFTEAFF. The CDR3 nucleotides are TGTGCCACCAGCTCCCGGACAGGGGGCTTTACTGAAGCTTTCTTT. This chain uses TRBV15 with TRBJ1-1, with 11 bases fitting TRBD1. J lost 5 bases, V lost 5 bases, and 7 bases had no gene match. There are 15 residues in the CDR3. The germline gives CDR1 LNHNV, CDR2 YYDKDF (reference sequence).

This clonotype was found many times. In nucleotides, the CDR3 is TGCGCCAGCAGCCAAGTAGTGACCGGGGAGCTGTTTTTT. Translated, it gives CASSQVVTGELFF. This sequence joins TRBV4-3 and TRBJ2-2, with D unresolved. The CDR3 spans 13 residues. The ends were cut back, 1 base at V and 5 bases at J, with 5 bases in the middle. The germline gives CDR1 LGHNA, CDR2 YSLEER.

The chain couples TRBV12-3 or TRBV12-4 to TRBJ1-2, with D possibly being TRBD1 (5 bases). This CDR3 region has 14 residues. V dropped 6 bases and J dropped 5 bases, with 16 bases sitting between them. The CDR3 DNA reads TGTGCCAGCAGCGAGACGGGGGAACCGTATGGCTACACCTTC. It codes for CASSETGEPYGYTF.

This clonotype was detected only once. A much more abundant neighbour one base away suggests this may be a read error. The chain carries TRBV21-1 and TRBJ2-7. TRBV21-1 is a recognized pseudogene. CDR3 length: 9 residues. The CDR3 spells CARRIGQYV. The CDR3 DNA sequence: TGTGCCCGAAGGATCGGGCAGTACGTC.

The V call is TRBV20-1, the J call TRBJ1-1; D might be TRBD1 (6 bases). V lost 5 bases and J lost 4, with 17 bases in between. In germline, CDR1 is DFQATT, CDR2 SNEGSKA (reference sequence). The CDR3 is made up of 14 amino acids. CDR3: CSASARQASTEAFF. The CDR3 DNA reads TGCAGTGCTTCCGCTCGACAGGCGAGCACTGAAGCTTTCTTT.

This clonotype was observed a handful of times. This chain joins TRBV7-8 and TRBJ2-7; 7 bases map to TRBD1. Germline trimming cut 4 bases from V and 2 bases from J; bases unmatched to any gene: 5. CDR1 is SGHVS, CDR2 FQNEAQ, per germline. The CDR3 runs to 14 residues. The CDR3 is CASSSGQRTYEQYV. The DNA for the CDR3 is TGTGCCAGCAGCTCGGGACAGCGGACCTACGAGCAGTACGTC.

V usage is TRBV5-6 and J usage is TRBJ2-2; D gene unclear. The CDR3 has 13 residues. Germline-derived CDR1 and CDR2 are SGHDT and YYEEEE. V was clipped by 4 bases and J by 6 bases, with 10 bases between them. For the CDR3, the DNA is TGTGCCAGCAGCCCCCGCGCTTCCGGGGAGCTGTTTTTT. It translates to CASSPRASGELFF.